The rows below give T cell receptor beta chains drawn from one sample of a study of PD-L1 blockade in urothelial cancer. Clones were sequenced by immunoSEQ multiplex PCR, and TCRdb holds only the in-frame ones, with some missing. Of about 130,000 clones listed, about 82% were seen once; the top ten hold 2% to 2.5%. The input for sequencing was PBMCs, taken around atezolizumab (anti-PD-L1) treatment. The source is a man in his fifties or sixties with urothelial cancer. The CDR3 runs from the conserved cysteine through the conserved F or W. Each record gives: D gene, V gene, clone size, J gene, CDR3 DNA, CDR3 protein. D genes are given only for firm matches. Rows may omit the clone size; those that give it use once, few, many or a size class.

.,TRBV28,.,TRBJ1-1,TGTGCCGGAGGCGGATGGGGGAACACTGAAGCTTTCTTT,CAGGGWGNTEAFF
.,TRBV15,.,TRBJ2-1,TGTGCCACCAGCAGCCGGAAGCAGGATGAGCAGTTCTTC,CATSSRKQDEQFF
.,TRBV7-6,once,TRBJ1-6,TGTGCCAGCAGCTCTAAACTAAGCTCCTATAATTCACCCCTCCACTTT,CASSSKLSSYNSPLHF
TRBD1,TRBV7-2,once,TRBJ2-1,TGTGCCAGCAGCGCCAGACAGGGTGTCTTGGACAATGAGCAGTTCTTC,CASSARQGVLDNEQFF
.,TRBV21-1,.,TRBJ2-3,TGTGCCAACCTGGGGGGGAGCACAGATACGCAGTATTTT,CANLGGSTDTQYF
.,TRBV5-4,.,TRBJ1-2,TGTGCCAGCAGCGTACCACAGGGAACTCAGGTCGAGTATGGCTACACCTTC,CASSVPQGTQVEYGYTF
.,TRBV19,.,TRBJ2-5,TGTGCCAGTAGGCACAGGACACAAGAGACCCAGTACTTC,CASRHRTQETQYF
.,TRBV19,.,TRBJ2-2,TGTGCCAGTAGTATAGCGGGAGTTGACACCGGGGAGCTGTTTTTT,CASSIAGVDTGELFF
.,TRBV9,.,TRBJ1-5,TGTGCCAGCAGCGTAGGCCCCTCTCCGGGAAGCAATCAGCCCCAGCATTTT,CASSVGPSPGSNQPQHF
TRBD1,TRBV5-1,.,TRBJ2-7,TGCGCCAGCAGCCACGACAGGGGGAGTTCCTACGAGCAGTACTTC,CASSHDRGSSYEQYF
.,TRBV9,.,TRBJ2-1,TGTGCCAGCAGCGTAGGCACAGTAAGCTCCTACAATGAGCAGTTCTTC,CASSVGTVSSYNEQFF
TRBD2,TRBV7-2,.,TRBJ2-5,TGTGCCAGCAGCTTCACCCTAGCGGGAGTCGGAGAGACCCAGTACTTC,CASSFTLAGVGETQYF
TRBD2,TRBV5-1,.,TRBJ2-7,TGCGCCAGCAGCTTGGGGGCGCTAGCGGATTTCTACGAGCAGTACTTC,CASSLGALADFYEQYF
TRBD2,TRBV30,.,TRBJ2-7,TGTGCCTGGAGCAAACCCCCACGACTAGCGCAAACCTACGAGCAGTACTTC,CAWSKPPRLAQTYEQYF
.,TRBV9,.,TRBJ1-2,TGTGCCAGCAGCGCCGACAGGCGGCAACTTGGCTACACCTTC,CASSADRRQLGYTF
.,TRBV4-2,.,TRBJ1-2,TGTGCCAGCAGCCAACATAAAGGGCCAAGGGGAGGTGGTGGCTACACCTTC,CASSQHKGPRGGGGYTF
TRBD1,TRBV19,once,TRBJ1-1,TGTGCCAGTAGCCGGGACAGGTACACTGAAGCTTTCTTT,CASSRDRYTEAFF
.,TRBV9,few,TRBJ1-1,TGTGCCAGCAGCGTAGCTATGGTTACTGAAGCTTTCTTT,CASSVAMVTEAFF
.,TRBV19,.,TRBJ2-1,TGTGCCAGTAAGGGGGAGTTCAGCTCCTACAATGAGCAGTTCTTC,CASKGEFSSYNEQFF
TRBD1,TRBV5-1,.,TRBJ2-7,TGCGCCAGCAGTTCACAGACGACAGGGGGCGAGCAGTACTTC,CASSSQTTGGEQYF
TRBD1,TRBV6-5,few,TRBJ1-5,TGTGCCAGCAGGGGACAGGGGTTTAATCAGCCCCAGCATTTT,CASRGQGFNQPQHF
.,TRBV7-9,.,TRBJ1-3,TGTGCCAGCAGGGTCTATTCTGGAAACACCATATATTTT,CASRVYSGNTIYF